These 24 T cell receptor beta chains share one sample of origin, sequenced in a study of T-cell reconstitution after alpha-beta-depleted transplantation in children. This sample's TCRbeta library carried unique molecular identifier barcodes. TCRdb re-called the PCR reads through MiXCR, storing one row per CDR3 protein. Of about 540,000 distinct CDR3 sequences in the sample, about 18% were seen once. The sample here was PBMCs from the stem cell graft donor, taken from the stem cell graft. The source of these receptors is a human donor who donated a stem cell graft to a child with acute lymphoblastic leukemia.

This clonotype was detected a few times. This chain uses TRBV9 with TRBJ2-2; D remains ambiguous. The CDR3 has 14 amino acids. Trimming left V 5 bases short and J 1 base short, with 9 bases between. Germline lookup yields CDR1 SGDLS and CDR2 YYNGEE. The CDR3 region is CASSDPVNTGELFF. CDR3 DNA: TGTGCCAGCAGTGACCCGGTGAACACCGGGGAGCTGTTTTTT.

The V gene is TRBV4-1, the J gene TRBJ2-1; TRBD2 matches at 7 bases. From germline, CDR1 is MGHRA and CDR2 YSYEKL. V lost 0 bases to trimming and J lost 2 bases; unmatched junction nucleotides: 10. This CDR3 contains 18 residues. The chain's CDR3 is CASSQDPSGTLTYNEQFF. CDR3 sequence (DNA): TGCGCCAGCAGCCAAGATCCGAGCGGGACTCTAACCTACAATGAGCAGTTCTTC.

This clonotype was observed a handful of times. CDR3 protein: CASSSGTEYNEQFF. The CDR3 DNA reads TGCGCCAGCAGTAGCGGAACCGAGTACAATGAGCAGTTCTTC. The chain links TRBV10-1 to TRBJ2-1, with D possibly TRBD2 on 5 matching bases. This CDR3 region has 14 residues. Per the germline V gene, CDR1 is WNHNN and CDR2 is SYGVQD (reference sequence). V was cut by 5 bases and J by 4 bases, with 12 bases left in between.

In regard to this clonotype: An end of the junction does not agree with germline; a read error may underlie this. The J gene is TRBJ2-7, the V gene TRBV5-1, with 9 positions matching TRBD2. Germline V gives CDR1 SGHRS, CDR2 YFSETQ. This CDR3 contains 18 residues. The CDR3 here is CASSLVSSGTLVPYEQYF. For the CDR3, the DNA is TGCGCAAGCAGCTTGGTTTCTAGCGGGACCCTCGTCCCCTACGAGCAGTACTTC.

This clonotype has more than one count but fewer than ten. The V gene is TRBV19, the J gene TRBJ2-1; TRBD1 is a possible D gene (6 bases). The CDR3 is made up of 15 amino acids. V shed 1 base and J shed 5 bases, with 12 bases lying between them. Germline loops: CDR1 LNHDA, CDR2 SQIVND (reference sequence). The CDR3 nucleotides read TGTGCCAGTAGTATAGCCCGGGACAACAACAATGAGCAGTTCTTC. This gives the protein CASSIARDNNNEQFF.

The chain recombines TRBV24-1 with TRBJ1-2; 9 bases are a match to TRBD1. This CDR3 contains 13 residues. With V trimmed by 7 bases and J by 8 bases, 7 bases remained unmatched. Germline CDR1 reads KGHDR; CDR2 reads SFDVKD. The CDR3 sequence: CATSPGTGKGYTF. CDR3 nucleotide sequence: TGTGCCACCAGCCCAGGGACAGGGAAAGGCTACACCTTC.

The rearrangement uses TRBV21-1 and TRBJ1-1; the listed D gene, TRBD1, was not tested against the DNA. TRBV21-1 is marked as a pseudogene. The CDR3 has 16 residues. The CDR3 nucleotides are TGTGCCAGCTTCCACGGGGATCCCAGGGGGAACACTGAAGCTTTCTTT. Residues: CASFHGDPRGNTEAFF.

The sample holds a few counts of this clonotype. The chain couples TRBV5-1 to TRBJ1-3, with no clear D. The CDR3 is 17 amino acids. V was clipped by 4 bases and J by 4 bases, with 21 bases between them. CDR1 is SGHRS, CDR2 YFSETQ, per germline. In DNA, the CDR3 is TGCGCCAGCAGCGTTGAAACTCCGGGAAGAAGAGGAAACACCATATATTTT. This encodes CASSVETPGRRGNTIYF. Complete variable domain (other parts from reference TRBV5-1 and TRBJ1-3): KAGVTQTPRYLIKTRGQQVTLSCSPISGHRSVSWYQQTPGQGLQFLFEYFSETQRNKGNFPGRFSGRQFSNSRSEMNVSTLELGDSALYLCASSVETPGRRGNTIYFGEGSWLTVV.

This clonotype has a handful of counts. This sequence joins TRBV20-1 and TRBJ1-6, with D tentatively TRBD1 (6 bases). V was pared by 4 bases and J by 12 bases, with 13 bases between. Germline lookup yields CDR1 DFQATT and CDR2 SNEGSKA (reference sequence). The CDR3 sequence is 12 residues long. The CDR3: CSAKGTPLPLHF. DNA of the CDR3: TGCAGTGCTAAAGGGACACCCTTACCCCTCCACTTT.

Written as DNA, the CDR3 is TGTGCCAGCAGTCCGAAACTAGCGGGGTACTACAATGAGCAGTTCTTC. This sequence encodes CASSPKLAGYYNEQFF. The chain employs TRBV7-9 and TRBJ2-1, with 10 bases aligning to TRBD2. Per germline, CDR1 SEHNR and CDR2 FQNEAQ (reference sequence). V was pared by 6 bases and J by 3 bases, with 8 bases of the junction left unmatched. This CDR3 contains 16 residues.

This clonotype was found a few times. This chain links TRBV3-1 with TRBJ2-2; 10 bases are a match to TRBD2. The length of the CDR3 is 15 residues. The germline V gene encodes CDR1 LGHDT and CDR2 YNNKEL (reference sequence). V dropped 4 bases and J dropped 6; count of bases not matched to a gene: 5. DNA of the CDR3: TGTGCCAGCAGCCCCCGGACTAGCGGCCCCGGGGAGCTGTTTTTT. This codes for CASSPRTSGPGELFF.

The V and J genes are TRBV5-1 and TRBJ2-7; perhaps D is TRBD1 or TRBD2 (5 bases each). This CDR3 is 14 amino acids long. The germline V gene has CDR1 SGHRS and CDR2 YFSETQ. V was cut by 4 bases and J by 3 bases, with 14 bases left in between. DNA of the CDR3: TGCGCCAGCAGCCAAGGAGGCAGGGACTACGAGCAGTACTTC. It translates to CASSQGGRDYEQYF.

This clonotype has only a few counts. The chain uses TRBV10-3 and TRBJ2-7; 11 bases are a match to TRBD1. CDR3 length: 15 amino acids. CDR1 and CDR2 from the germline V gene are ENHRY and SYGVKD. V shed 8 bases and J 2 bases; nucleotides not matched to a gene: 8. The CDR3 protein is CAILGRDRGAYEQYF. CDR3 in DNA: TGTGCCATCTTGGGCAGGGACAGGGGGGCCTACGAGCAGTACTTC.

This chain joins TRBV5-1 and TRBJ1-6; tentatively, D is TRBD1 (6 bases). The V gene lost 4 bases and the J gene lost 7 bases, with 15 bases spanning the gap. This CDR3 has 15 residues. CDR1 and CDR2 from the germline V gene are SGHRS and YFSETQ. The CDR3 protein is CASSQAQGLNSPLHF. The CDR3 DNA follows: TGCGCCAGCAGCCAAGCACAGGGTTTGAATTCACCCCTCCACTTT.

The chain employs TRBV5-1 and TRBJ2-7; 7 nucleotides line up with TRBD1. In germline, CDR1 is SGHRS, CDR2 YFSETQ. The CDR3 totals 12 residues. The V gene end was trimmed by 4 bases and the J gene end by 9 bases; junction bases not matched to a gene: 7. CDR3 amino acids: CASSPLGGGQYF. The CDR3 nucleotides read TGCGCCAGCAGCCCTTTAGGGGGCGGGCAGTACTTC.

This clonotype was detected only a few times. V usage is TRBV6-2 or TRBV6-3 and J usage is TRBJ2-1; D unclear. There are 13 residues in the CDR3. V was cut by 4 bases and J by 9 bases, with 13 bases left in between. In germline, CDR1 is MNHEY, CDR2 SVGEGT. Here the CDR3 DNA reads TGTGCCAGCAGTTGGTACCCGCAATCTGAGCAGTTCTTC. Protein sequence: CASSWYPQSEQFF.

This chain joins TRBV20-1 and TRBJ1-1; a possible D gene is TRBD1 (6 bases). V lost 6 bases, J lost 4 bases, and 12 bases lay in between. This CDR3 is 12 amino acids long. From germline, CDR1 is DFQATT and CDR2 SNEGSKA (reference sequence). The CDR3 DNA reads as TGCAGTGCACAGAGGGGGGCCACTGAAGCTTTCTTT. Its protein is CSAQRGATEAFF.

This clonotype has ten or more counts. V gene TRBV5-1 combines with J gene TRBJ1-2; no definite D call. The CDR3 sequence is 13 residues long. Germline CDR1 and CDR2: SGHRS and YFSETQ. Trimming took 0 bases from V and 2 from J, leaving 5 bases between them. CDR3 amino acids: CASSLGTNYGYTF. CDR3 coding DNA: TGCGCCAGCAGCTTGGGGACCAACTATGGCTACACCTTC. Full variable domain (remainder filled in from reference TRBV5-1 and TRBJ1-2): KAGVTQTPRYLIKTRGQQVTLSCSPISGHRSVSWYQQTPGQGLQFLFEYFSETQRNKGNFPGRFSGRQFSNSRSEMNVSTLELGDSALYLCASSLGTNYGYTFGSGTRLTVV.

This clonotype was detected many times. The V and J genes are TRBV7-2 and TRBJ2-1; 12 nucleotides align to TRBD2. Germline CDR1 reads SGHTA; CDR2 reads FQGNSA. The CDR3 totals 16 residues. Trimming cost V 1 base and J 11 bases; bases outside gene matches: 9. CDR3 sequence (DNA): TGTGCCAGCAGCTTAGGAGGAGCTAGCGGGAGGGCAAAGCAGTTCTTC. Translated: CASSLGGASGRAKQFF.

J is TRBJ2-7 and V is TRBV5-1; D remains unclear. The CDR3 is 14 residues long. Trimming took 2 bases from V and 2 from J, leaving 11 bases between them. Germline CDR1 is SGHRS and CDR2 is YFSETQ. In DNA, the CDR3 is TGCGCCAGCAGCTTCCGGAAACCTACCTACGAGCAGTACTTC. As protein: CASSFRKPTYEQYF. Supplemented by reference TRBV5-1 and TRBJ2-7, the full variable domain reads KAGVTQTPRYLIKTRGQQVTLSCSPISGHRSVSWYQQTPGQGLQFLFEYFSETQRNKGNFPGRFSGRQFSNSRSEMNVSTLELGDSALYLCASSFRKPTYEQYFGPGTRLTVT.

The V call is TRBV27, the J call TRBJ2-1, with D possibly being TRBD1 (6 bases). V was shortened by 10 bases and J by 5 bases, with 21 bases between the two germline ends. The CDR3 consists of 15 residues. Germline assignment: CDR1 MNHEY and CDR2 SMNVEV (reference sequence). The CDR3 sequence is CATYRIRGIDNEQFF. CDR3 in DNA: TGTGCCACCTACCGTATCAGGGGAATAGACAATGAGCAGTTCTTC.

The chain uses TRBV12-3 or TRBV12-4 and TRBJ2-1, with D unclear. The CDR3 spans 14 residues. V was shortened by 6 bases and J by 5 bases, with 14 bases between the two germline ends. This chain's CDR3 is CASSPPGGHNEQFF. CDR3 DNA: TGTGCCAGCAGCCCCCCAGGCGGTCACAATGAGCAGTTCTTC.

The genes are TRBV4-1 and TRBJ1-5; no definite D call. Germline V lookup: CDR1 MGHRA, CDR2 YSYEKL. The CDR3 is 18 residues long. V was trimmed by 1 base and J by 0 bases, leaving 16 bases between them. The CDR3 here is CASSQVVSISYSNQPQHF. The DNA for the CDR3 is TGCGCCAGCAGCCAAGTGGTTTCGATTTCTTATAGCAATCAGCCCCAGCATTTT.

J is TRBJ2-7 and V is TRBV12-3 or TRBV12-4, with 8 positions matching TRBD1. Losses at the gene ends were 6 bases for V and 0 bases for J; bases not matched to a gene: 7. CDR3 length equals 15 residues. The CDR3 coding sequence is TGTGCCAGCAGCTACCAGACAGGGGCCTCCTACGAGCAGTACTTC. Its protein product is CASSYQTGASYEQYF.